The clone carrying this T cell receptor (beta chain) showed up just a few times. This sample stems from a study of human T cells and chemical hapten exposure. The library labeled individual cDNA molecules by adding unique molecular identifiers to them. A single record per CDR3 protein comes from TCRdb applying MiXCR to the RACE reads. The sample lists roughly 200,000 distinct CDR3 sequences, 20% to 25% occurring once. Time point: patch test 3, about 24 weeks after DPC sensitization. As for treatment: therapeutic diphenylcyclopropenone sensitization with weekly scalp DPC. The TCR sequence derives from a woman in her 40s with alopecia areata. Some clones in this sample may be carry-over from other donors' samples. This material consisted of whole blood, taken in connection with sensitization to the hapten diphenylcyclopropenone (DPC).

CDR3 sequence reads: CASSPPAPSNEQFF. Here the CDR3 DNA reads TGCGCCAGCAGTCCCCCGGCCCCCAGCAATGAGCAGTTCTTC. This rearrangement joins TRBV5-1 to TRBJ2-1; D remains ambiguous. The CDR3 spans 14 residues. Trimming removed 5 bases from V and 6 bases from J, with 15 bases in between. Germline CDR1 reads SGHRS; CDR2 reads YFSETQ.